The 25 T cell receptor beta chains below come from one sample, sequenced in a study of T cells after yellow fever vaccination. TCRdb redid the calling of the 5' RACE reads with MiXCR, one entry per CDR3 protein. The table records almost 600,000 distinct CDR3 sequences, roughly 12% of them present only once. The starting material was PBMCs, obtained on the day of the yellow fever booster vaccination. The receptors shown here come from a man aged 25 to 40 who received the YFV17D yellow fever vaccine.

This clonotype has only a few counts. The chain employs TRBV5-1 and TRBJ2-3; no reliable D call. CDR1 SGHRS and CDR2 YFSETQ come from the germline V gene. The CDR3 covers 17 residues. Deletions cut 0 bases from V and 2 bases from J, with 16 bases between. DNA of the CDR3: TGCGCCAGCAGCTTGGCCGTGAAGGGCGTAATCACAGATACGCAGTATTTT. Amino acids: CASSLAVKGVITDTQYF. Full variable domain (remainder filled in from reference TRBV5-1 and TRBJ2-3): KAGVTQTPRYLIKTRGQQVTLSCSPISGHRSVSWYQQTPGQGLQFLFEYFSETQRNKGNFPGRFSGRQFSNSRSEMNVSTLELGDSALYLCASSLAVKGVITDTQYFGPGTRLTVL.

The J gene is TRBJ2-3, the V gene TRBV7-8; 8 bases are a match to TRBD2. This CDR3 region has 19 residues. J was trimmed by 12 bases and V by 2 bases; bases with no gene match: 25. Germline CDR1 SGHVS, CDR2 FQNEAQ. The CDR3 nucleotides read TGTGCCAGCAGCTTAATCGCGGGGCGAACATTCCCACCCCGGGGGGGCCAGTATTTT. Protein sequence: CASSLIAGRTFPPRGGQYF.

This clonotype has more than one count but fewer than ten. This chain's CDR3 is CASSQDQGAGGPSYNEQFF. CDR3 sequence (DNA): TGCGCCAGCAGCCAAGATCAGGGAGCGGGAGGGCCCTCCTACAATGAGCAGTTCTTC. The rearrangement joins TRBV4-1 to TRBJ2-1; 10 bases align to TRBD2. V lost 0 bases to trimming and J lost 0 bases; unmatched junction nucleotides: 8. In germline, CDR1 is MGHRA, CDR2 YSYEKL. The CDR3 has 19 amino acids.

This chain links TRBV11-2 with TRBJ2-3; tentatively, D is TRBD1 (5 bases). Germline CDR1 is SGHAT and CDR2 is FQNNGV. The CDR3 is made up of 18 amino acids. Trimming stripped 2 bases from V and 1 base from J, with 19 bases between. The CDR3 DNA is TGTGCCAGCAGCTTACCCCACCAGGGTGCCTACCGCACAGATACGCAGTATTTT. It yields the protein CASSLPHQGAYRTDTQYF.

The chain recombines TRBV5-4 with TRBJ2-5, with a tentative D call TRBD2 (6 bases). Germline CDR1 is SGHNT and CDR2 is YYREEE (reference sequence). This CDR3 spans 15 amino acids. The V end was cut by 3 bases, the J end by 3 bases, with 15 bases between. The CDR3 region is CASSSPGGGKETQYF. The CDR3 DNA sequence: TGTGCCAGCAGCTCCCCTGGGGGAGGCAAAGAGACCCAGTACTTC. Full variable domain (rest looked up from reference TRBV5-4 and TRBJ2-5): ETGVTQSPTHLIKTRGQQVTLRCSSQSGHNTVSWYQQALGQGPQFIFQYYREEENGRGNFPPRFSGLQFPNYSSELNVNALELDDSALYLCASSSPGGGKETQYFGPGTRLLVL.

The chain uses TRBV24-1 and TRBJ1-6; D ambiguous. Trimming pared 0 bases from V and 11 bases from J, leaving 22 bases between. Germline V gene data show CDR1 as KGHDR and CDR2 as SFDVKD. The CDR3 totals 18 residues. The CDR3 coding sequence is TGTGCCACCAGTGATTTGCTCTACCGGAGACGTCGGTTCCCACCCCTCCACTTT. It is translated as CATSDLLYRRRRFPPLHF.

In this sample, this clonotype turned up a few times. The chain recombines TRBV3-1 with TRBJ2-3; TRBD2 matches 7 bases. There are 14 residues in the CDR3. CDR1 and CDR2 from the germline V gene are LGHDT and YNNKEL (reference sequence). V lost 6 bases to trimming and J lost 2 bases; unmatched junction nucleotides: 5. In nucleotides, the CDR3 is TGTGCCAGCAGTTACGGGACTATCACAGATACGCAGTATTTT. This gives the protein CASSYGTITDTQYF.

The CDR3 region has the DNA TGTGCCACCCGATCCAGGAATCATGAGCAGTTCTTC. Amino acids: CATRSRNHEQFF. The V call is TRBV15, the J call TRBJ2-1; D not resolved. In germline, CDR1 is LNHNV, CDR2 YYDKDF (reference sequence). Trimming pared 8 bases from V and 8 bases from J, leaving 13 bases between. This CDR3 spans 12 amino acids.

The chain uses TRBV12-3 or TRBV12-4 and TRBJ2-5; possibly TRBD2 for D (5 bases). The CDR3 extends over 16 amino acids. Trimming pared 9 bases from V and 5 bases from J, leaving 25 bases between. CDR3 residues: CASRDMSRLCGETQYF. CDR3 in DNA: TGTGCCAGTCGAGACATGTCCCGACTGTGCGGGGAGACCCAGTACTTC.

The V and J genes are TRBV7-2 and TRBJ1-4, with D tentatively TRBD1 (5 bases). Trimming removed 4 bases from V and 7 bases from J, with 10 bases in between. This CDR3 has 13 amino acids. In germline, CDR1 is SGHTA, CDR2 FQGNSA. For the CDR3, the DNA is TGTGCCAGCAGCTGGGCAGGGACTGAAAAACTGTTTTTT. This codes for CASSWAGTEKLFF.

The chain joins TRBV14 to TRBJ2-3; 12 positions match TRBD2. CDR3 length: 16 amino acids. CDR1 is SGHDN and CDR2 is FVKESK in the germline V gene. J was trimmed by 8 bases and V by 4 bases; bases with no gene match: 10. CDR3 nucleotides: TGTGCCAGCAGCCCCCTACTAGCGGGAGGTACGGCTACGCAGTATTTT. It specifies CASSPLLAGGTATQYF.

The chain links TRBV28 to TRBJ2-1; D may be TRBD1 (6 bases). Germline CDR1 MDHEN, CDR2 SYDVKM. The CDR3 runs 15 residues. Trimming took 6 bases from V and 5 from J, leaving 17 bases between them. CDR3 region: CASSPVGTRDNEQFF. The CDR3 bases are TGTGCCAGCAGCCCTGTTGGGACAAGGGACAATGAGCAGTTCTTC.

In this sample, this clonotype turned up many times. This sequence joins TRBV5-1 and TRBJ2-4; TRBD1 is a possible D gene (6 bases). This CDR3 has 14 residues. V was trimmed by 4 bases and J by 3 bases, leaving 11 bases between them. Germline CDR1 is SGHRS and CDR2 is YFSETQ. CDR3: CASSAEGDKNIQYF. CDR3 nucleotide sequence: TGCGCCAGCAGCGCTGAGGGGGACAAAAACATTCAGTACTTC.

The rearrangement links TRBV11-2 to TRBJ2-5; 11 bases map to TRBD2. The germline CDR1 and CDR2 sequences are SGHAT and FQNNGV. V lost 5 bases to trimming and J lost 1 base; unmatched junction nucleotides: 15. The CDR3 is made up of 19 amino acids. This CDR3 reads CASSVTWGLAEWGQETQYF. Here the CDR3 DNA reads TGTGCCAGCAGCGTGACCTGGGGACTAGCGGAGTGGGGCCAAGAGACCCAGTACTTC.

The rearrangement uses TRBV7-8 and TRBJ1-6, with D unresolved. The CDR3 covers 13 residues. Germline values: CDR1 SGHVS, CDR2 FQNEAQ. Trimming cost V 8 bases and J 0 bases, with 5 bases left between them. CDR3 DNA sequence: TGTGCCAGCTTAAACTCCTATAATTCACCCCTCCACTTT. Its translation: CASLNSYNSPLHF.

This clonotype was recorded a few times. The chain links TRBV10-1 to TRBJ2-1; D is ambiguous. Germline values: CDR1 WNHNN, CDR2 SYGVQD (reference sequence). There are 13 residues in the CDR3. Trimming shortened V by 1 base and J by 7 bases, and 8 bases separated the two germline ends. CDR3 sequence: CASSELTRNEQFF. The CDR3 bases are TGCGCCAGCAGTGAGTTGACTCGTAATGAGCAGTTCTTC.

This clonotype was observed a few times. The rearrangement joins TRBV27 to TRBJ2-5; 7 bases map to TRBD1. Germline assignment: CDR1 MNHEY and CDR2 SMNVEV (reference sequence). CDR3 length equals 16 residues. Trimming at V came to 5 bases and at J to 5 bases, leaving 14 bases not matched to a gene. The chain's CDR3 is CASSTFSGTEWETQYF. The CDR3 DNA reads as TGTGCCAGCAGTACGTTCTCCGGGACAGAGTGGGAGACCCAGTACTTC.

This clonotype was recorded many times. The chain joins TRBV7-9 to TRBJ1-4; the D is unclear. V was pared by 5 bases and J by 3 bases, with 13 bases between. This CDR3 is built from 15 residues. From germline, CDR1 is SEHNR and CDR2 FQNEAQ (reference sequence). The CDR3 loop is CASSVGEAPNEKLFF. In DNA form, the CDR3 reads TGTGCCAGCAGCGTCGGGGAAGCCCCTAATGAAAAACTGTTTTTT.

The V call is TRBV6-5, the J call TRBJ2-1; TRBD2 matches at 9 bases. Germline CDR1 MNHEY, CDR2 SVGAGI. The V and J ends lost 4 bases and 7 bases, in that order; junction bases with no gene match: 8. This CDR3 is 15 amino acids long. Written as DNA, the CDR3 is TGTGCCAGCAGTTTCGGACTAGCGATTGGAAATGAGCAGTTCTTC. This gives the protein CASSFGLAIGNEQFF.

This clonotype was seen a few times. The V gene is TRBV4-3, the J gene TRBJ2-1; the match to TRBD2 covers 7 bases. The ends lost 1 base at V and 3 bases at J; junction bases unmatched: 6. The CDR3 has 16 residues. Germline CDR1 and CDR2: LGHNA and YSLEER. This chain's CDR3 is CASSQVRGLGYNEQFF. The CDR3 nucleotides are TGCGCCAGCAGCCAAGTACGAGGACTAGGCTACAATGAGCAGTTCTTC.

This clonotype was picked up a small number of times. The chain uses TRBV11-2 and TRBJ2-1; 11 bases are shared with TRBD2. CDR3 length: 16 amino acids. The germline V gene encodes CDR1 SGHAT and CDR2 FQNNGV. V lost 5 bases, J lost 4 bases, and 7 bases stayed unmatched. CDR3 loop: CASSRPGTSGYNEQFF. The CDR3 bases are TGTGCCAGCAGCCGCCCCGGGACTAGCGGATACAATGAGCAGTTCTTC.

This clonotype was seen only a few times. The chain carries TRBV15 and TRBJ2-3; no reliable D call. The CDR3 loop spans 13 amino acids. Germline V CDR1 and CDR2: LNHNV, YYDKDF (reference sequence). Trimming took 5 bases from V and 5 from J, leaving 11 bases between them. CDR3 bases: TGTGCCACCAGCCTAGACCTGGGAGATACGCAGTATTTT. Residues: CATSLDLGDTQYF.

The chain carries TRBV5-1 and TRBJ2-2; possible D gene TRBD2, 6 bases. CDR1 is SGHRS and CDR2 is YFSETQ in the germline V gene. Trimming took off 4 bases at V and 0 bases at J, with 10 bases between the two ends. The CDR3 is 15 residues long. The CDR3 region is CASSISGANTGELFF. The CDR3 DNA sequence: TGCGCCAGCAGCATTAGCGGAGCGAACACCGGGGAGCTGTTTTTT.

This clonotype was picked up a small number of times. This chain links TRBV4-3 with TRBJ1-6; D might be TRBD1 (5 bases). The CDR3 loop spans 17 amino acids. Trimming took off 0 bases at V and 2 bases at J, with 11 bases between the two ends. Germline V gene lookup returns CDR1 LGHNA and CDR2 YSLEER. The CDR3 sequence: CASSQDPGRPYNSPLHF. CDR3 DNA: TGCGCCAGCAGCCAAGATCCAGGGCGACCCTATAATTCACCCCTCCACTTT.

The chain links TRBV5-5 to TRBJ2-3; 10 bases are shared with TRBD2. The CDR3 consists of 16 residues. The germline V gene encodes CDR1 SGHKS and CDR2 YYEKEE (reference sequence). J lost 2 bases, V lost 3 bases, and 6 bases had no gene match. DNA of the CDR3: TGTGCCAGCAGCTCACGCCTAGCGGGGGACACAGATACGCAGTATTTT. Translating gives CASSSRLAGDTDTQYF.